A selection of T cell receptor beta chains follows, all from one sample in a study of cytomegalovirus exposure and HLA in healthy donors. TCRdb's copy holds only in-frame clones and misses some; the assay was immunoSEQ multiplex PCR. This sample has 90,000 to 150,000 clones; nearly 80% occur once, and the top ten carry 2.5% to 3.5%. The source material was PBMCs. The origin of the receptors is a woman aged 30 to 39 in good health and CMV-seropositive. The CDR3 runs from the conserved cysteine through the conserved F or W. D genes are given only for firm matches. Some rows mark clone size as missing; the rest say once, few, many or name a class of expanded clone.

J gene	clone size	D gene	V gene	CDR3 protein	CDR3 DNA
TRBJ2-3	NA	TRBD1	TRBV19	CASSIATGFTDTQYF	TGTGCCAGTAGTATAGCGACAGGGTTCACAGATACGCAGTATTTT
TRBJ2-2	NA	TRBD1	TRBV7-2	CASGQGAYTGELFF	TGTGCCAGCGGACAGGGGGCGTACACCGGGGAGCTGTTTTTT
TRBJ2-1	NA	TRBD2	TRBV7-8	CASSSLAGLSYNEQFF	TGTGCCAGCAGCTCACTAGCGGGCCTCTCCTACAATGAGCAGTTCTTC
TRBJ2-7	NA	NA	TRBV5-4	CASSGWDFGSYEQYF	TGTGCCAGCAGCGGATGGGACTTCGGCTCCTACGAGCAGTACTTC
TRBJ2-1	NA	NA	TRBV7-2	CASSLGQGFKYNEQFF	TGTGCCAGCAGCTTAGGGCAGGGGTTCAAGTACAATGAGCAGTTCTTC
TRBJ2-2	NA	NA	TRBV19	CASSTGLLNTGELFF	TGTGCCAGTAGTACGGGACTCCTGAACACCGGGGAGCTGTTTTTT
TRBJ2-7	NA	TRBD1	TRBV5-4	CASSLVDRGDRQYF	TGTGCCAGCAGCTTGGTGGACAGGGGGGATCGGCAGTACTTC
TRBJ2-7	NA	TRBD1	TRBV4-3	CANKGAQLGEQYF	TGCGCCAACAAGGGGGCCCAACTGGGTGAGCAGTACTTC
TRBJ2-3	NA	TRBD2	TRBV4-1	CASSFTGTSSSDTQYF	TGCGCCAGCAGCTTTACCGGGACTAGCTCCTCAGATACGCAGTATTTT
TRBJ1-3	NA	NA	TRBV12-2	CASRLERGSGNTIYF	TGTGCAAGTCGCTTAGAGCGGGGGTCTGGAAACACCATATATTTT
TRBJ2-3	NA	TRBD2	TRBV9	CASSVTSGGRDTQYF	TGTGCCAGCAGCGTCACTAGCGGGGGGCGAGATACGCAGTATTTT
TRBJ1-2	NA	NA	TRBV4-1	CASSQDWGGANYGYTF	TGCGCCAGCAGCCAAGACTGGGGGGGCGCTAACTATGGCTACACCTTC
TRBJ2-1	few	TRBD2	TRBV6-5	CASSWVAGGPLGQFF	TGTGCCAGCAGTTGGGTAGCGGGGGGGCCTCTAGGGCAGTTCTTC
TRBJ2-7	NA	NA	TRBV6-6	CASSSTGDGQLF	TGTGCCAGCAGTTCTACGGGGGACGGCCAACTATTC
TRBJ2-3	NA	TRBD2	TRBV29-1	CSVDSGGTDTQYF	TGCAGCGTCGATAGCGGGGGCACAGATACGCAGTATTTT
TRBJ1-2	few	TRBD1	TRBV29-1	CSGLTGAWGYTF	TGCAGCGGCCTAACAGGGGCTTGGGGCTACACCTTC
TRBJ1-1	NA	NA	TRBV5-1	CASSPQSGGENTEAFF	TGCGCCAGCAGCCCCCAGTCGGGGGGGGAAAACACTGAAGCTTTCTTT
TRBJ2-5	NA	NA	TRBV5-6	CASSLGGTQYF	TGTGCCAGCAGCTTGGGCGGGACCCAGTACTTC
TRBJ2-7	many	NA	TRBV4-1	CASSQRWPGKGSEQYF	TGCGCCAGCAGCCAACGTTGGCCGGGAAAAGGGTCGGAGCAGTACTTC
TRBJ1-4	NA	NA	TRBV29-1	CSVRIGDEKLFF	TGCAGCGTTCGTATAGGAGATGAAAAACTGTTTTTT
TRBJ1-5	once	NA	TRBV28	CASSQGGNQPQHF	TGTGCCAGCAGTCAAGGGGGAAATCAGCCCCAGCATTTT
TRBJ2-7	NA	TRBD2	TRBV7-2	CASSLGWEGEQYF	TGTGCCAGCAGCTTAGGGTGGGAGGGGGAGCAGTACTTC
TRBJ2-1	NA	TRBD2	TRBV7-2	CASSPRGGLYNEQFF	TGTGCCAGCAGCCCTCGGGGGGGCCTTTACAATGAGCAGTTCTTC
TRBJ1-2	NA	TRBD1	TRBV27	CASSMRDSLKYTF	TGTGCCAGCTCGATGCGGGACAGCCTTAAGTACACCTTC
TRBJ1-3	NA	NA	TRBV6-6	CASSTLQGAGNTIYF	TGTGCCAGCAGTACGTTACAGGGAGCTGGAAACACCATATATTTT
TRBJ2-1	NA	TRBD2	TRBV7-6	CASSLAIGTSGQFF	TGTGCCAGCAGCTTAGCGATAGGGACTAGCGGGCAGTTCTTC
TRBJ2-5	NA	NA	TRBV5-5	CASSSGVKETQYF	TGTGCCAGCAGCTCAGGGGTTAAGGAGACCCAGTACTTC
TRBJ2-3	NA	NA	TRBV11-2	CASSSQRDTQYF	TGTGCCAGCAGCAGTCAGAGGGATACGCAGTATTTT
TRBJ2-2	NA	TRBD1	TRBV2	CASSPQGAITGELFF	TGTGCCAGCAGCCCACAGGGGGCGATCACCGGGGAGCTGTTTTTT
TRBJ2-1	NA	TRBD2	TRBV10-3	CAISLLAGGRLNEQFF	TGTGCCATCAGTCTTCTAGCGGGGGGGCGGCTCAATGAGCAGTTCTTC
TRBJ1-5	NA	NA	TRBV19	CANGRFHGNQPQHF	TGTGCCAATGGGAGGTTTCACGGAAATCAGCCCCAGCATTTT
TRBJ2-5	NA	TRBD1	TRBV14	CASSHRGRLSLETQYF	TGTGCCAGCAGCCACAGGGGGCGTTTGAGTTTGGAGACCCAGTACTTC
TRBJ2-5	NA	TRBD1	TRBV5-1	CASSFTGTGLQETQYF	TGCGCCAGCAGCTTTACTGGGACAGGCCTACAAGAGACCCAGTACTTC
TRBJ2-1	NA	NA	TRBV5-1	CASSLSRFRSTDEQFF	TGCGCCAGCAGCTTGAGCAGGTTTCGAAGCACCGATGAGCAGTTCTTC
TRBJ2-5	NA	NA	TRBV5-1	CASSSTGTPETQYF	TGCGCCAGCAGCTCGACAGGAACCCCAGAGACCCAGTACTTC
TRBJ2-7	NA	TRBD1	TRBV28	CASRSTGGAGPSYEQYF	TGTGCCAGCAGGTCCACAGGGGGCGCAGGCCCCTCCTACGAGCAGTACTTC
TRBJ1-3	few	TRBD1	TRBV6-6	CASSRQGNQNTIYF	TGTGCCAGCAGTCGACAGGGAAACCAGAACACCATATATTTT
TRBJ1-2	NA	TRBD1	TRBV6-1	CASSDYNRGGYGYTF	TGTGCCAGCAGCGACTACAACAGGGGGGGTTATGGCTACACCTTC
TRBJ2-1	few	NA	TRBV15	CATSRERAGKGEQFF	TGTGCCACCAGCAGAGAACGGGCGGGGAAGGGTGAGCAGTTCTTC
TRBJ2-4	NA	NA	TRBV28	CASSWGLKNIQYF	TGTGCCAGCAGTTGGGGACTCAAAAACATTCAGTACTTC
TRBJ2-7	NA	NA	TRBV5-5	CASSRPSGEQYF	TGTGCCAGCAGCCGACCGTCGGGAGAGCAGTACTTC
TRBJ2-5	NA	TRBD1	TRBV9	CASGTGGLQETQYF	TGTGCCAGCGGAACAGGGGGGCTGCAAGAGACCCAGTACTTC
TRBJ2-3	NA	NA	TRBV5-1	CASSLYRESGTDTQYF	TGCGCCAGCAGCTTGTACAGGGAGTCGGGCACAGATACGCAGTATTTT
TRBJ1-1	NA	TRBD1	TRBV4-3	CASSQDRGWDRGLRTEAFF	TGCGCCAGCAGCCAAGATCGTGGTTGGGACAGGGGGCTTCGGACTGAAGCTTTCTTT
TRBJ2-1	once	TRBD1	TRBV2	CASSEGTGGSYNEQFF	TGTGCCAGCAGTGAAGGGACAGGGGGCTCCTACAATGAGCAGTTCTTC
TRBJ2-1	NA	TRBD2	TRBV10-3	CAISGGLAGGSNEQFF	TGTGCCATCAGTGGAGGACTAGCGGGGGGCTCCAATGAGCAGTTCTTC
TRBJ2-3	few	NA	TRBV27	CASSQASTDTQYF	TGTGCCAGCAGTCAGGCTAGCACAGATACGCAGTATTTT
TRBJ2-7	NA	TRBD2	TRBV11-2	CASSRGRGAGLAEQYF	TGTGCCAGCAGCCGGGGGAGGGGCGCAGGTCTTGCCGAGCAGTACTTC
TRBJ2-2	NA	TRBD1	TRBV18	CASSPLTGTGSGELFF	TGTGCCAGCTCACCATTGACCGGGACAGGGTCCGGGGAGCTGTTTTTT
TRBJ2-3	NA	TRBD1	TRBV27	CASSRTGGGTDTQYF	TGTGCCAGCAGCCGCACAGGGGGCGGCACAGATACGCAGTATTTT